A selection of T cell receptor beta chains follows, all from one sample in a study of blood T cell repertoires in COVID-19. Measured with immunoSEQ multiplex PCR; TCRdb has only the in-frame clones, and not every one. Found here are approximately 130,000 clones, roughly three quarters of them singletons; the top ten hold 7.9%. The sequencing sample was made of peripheral blood. The source of these receptors is a human donor in a cohort sampled during active COVID-19. The CDR3 runs from the conserved cysteine through the conserved F or W. Each record gives: D gene, V gene, J gene, clone size, CDR3 protein. D genes are given only for firm matches. Expanded clones are given a class, and other clones once, few, many or no size at all.

d_gene: .
v_gene: TRBV5-1
j_gene: TRBJ2-7
abundance: .
CDR3aa: CASSPISGDYEQYF

d_gene: .
v_gene: TRBV5-4
j_gene: TRBJ2-2
abundance: once
CDR3aa: CASSSSTGELFF

d_gene: .
v_gene: TRBV10-2
j_gene: TRBJ2-7
abundance: .
CDR3aa: CASSGDSGSSYEQYF

d_gene: TRBD2
v_gene: TRBV5-6
j_gene: TRBJ2-7
abundance: .
CDR3aa: CASSLRLSGISSYEQYF

d_gene: TRBD1
v_gene: TRBV11-2
j_gene: TRBJ1-2
abundance: .
CDR3aa: CASSQADRGRYGYTF

d_gene: TRBD2
v_gene: TRBV10-1
j_gene: TRBJ2-7
abundance: .
CDR3aa: CASSESATERGTYEQYF

d_gene: TRBD1
v_gene: TRBV19
j_gene: TRBJ1-1
abundance: .
CDR3aa: CASNTGVAEAFF

d_gene: .
v_gene: TRBV7-6
j_gene: TRBJ1-1
abundance: .
CDR3aa: CASSPLTDPTEAFF

d_gene: .
v_gene: TRBV2
j_gene: TRBJ1-1
abundance: .
CDR3aa: CASIGGGYTEAFF

d_gene: TRBD2
v_gene: TRBV19
j_gene: TRBJ2-7
abundance: .
CDR3aa: CASSLGLAGVYEQYF

d_gene: TRBD2
v_gene: TRBV3-1/TRBV3-2
j_gene: TRBJ2-7
abundance: .
CDR3aa: CASSQAWREDYEQYF

d_gene: .
v_gene: TRBV11-2
j_gene: TRBJ2-3
abundance: .
CDR3aa: CASSLDRGIGGDTQYF

d_gene: TRBD1
v_gene: TRBV18
j_gene: TRBJ2-7
abundance: .
CDR3aa: CASSPGTGSTYEQYF

d_gene: TRBD1
v_gene: TRBV7-8
j_gene: TRBJ1-2
abundance: .
CDR3aa: CASSQYRGGYGYTF

d_gene: TRBD2
v_gene: TRBV14
j_gene: TRBJ2-7
abundance: .
CDR3aa: CASSHKLAGYEQYF

d_gene: .
v_gene: TRBV5-5
j_gene: TRBJ2-7
abundance: .
CDR3aa: CASSLDGLTYEQYF

d_gene: .
v_gene: TRBV5-1
j_gene: TRBJ1-4
abundance: .
CDR3aa: CASSFRTTTNEKLFF

d_gene: TRBD2
v_gene: TRBV7-8
j_gene: TRBJ2-4
abundance: .
CDR3aa: CASSSIVGLRNIQYF

d_gene: TRBD2
v_gene: TRBV10-3
j_gene: TRBJ2-7
abundance: .
CDR3aa: CAISEGGLAGGDEQYF

d_gene: .
v_gene: TRBV28
j_gene: TRBJ1-4
abundance: .
CDR3aa: CASTRPIYEKLFF

d_gene: .
v_gene: TRBV7-8
j_gene: TRBJ2-7
abundance: once
CDR3aa: CASSPADPSYEQYF

d_gene: TRBD1
v_gene: TRBV4-1
j_gene: TRBJ1-1
abundance: few
CDR3aa: CASSFSGTGGTEAFF

d_gene: .
v_gene: TRBV9
j_gene: TRBJ1-2
abundance: .
CDR3aa: CASSVGQGPNYGYTF

d_gene: TRBD2
v_gene: TRBV7-8
j_gene: TRBJ2-7
abundance: .
CDR3aa: CASSHATSGDSYEQYF

d_gene: TRBD1
v_gene: TRBV10-3
j_gene: TRBJ1-3
abundance: .
CDR3aa: CAIRSDRMRSGNTIYF

d_gene: TRBD1
v_gene: TRBV6-1
j_gene: TRBJ1-5
abundance: .
CDR3aa: CASSESGGLQPQHF

d_gene: .
v_gene: TRBV28
j_gene: TRBJ1-1
abundance: .
CDR3aa: CASSFPGGLGTEAFF

d_gene: TRBD2
v_gene: TRBV18
j_gene: TRBJ2-1
abundance: .
CDR3aa: CASSPKRETRNEQFF

d_gene: .
v_gene: TRBV21-1
j_gene: TRBJ2-7
abundance: .
CDR3aa: CASSKDVVKRMKSSYEQYF

d_gene: TRBD1
v_gene: TRBV7-9
j_gene: TRBJ1-2
abundance: .
CDR3aa: CASSEDRGIYYGYTF

d_gene: TRBD2
v_gene: TRBV11-3
j_gene: TRBJ2-7
abundance: .
CDR3aa: CASSILAGPAYEQYF

d_gene: TRBD2
v_gene: TRBV11-3
j_gene: TRBJ2-7
abundance: .
CDR3aa: CASSLAASGAYEQYF

d_gene: TRBD2
v_gene: TRBV4-1
j_gene: TRBJ2-7
abundance: .
CDR3aa: CASSYGLASYEQYF

d_gene: .
v_gene: TRBV19
j_gene: TRBJ1-5
abundance: .
CDR3aa: CASLPGGLSNQPQHF

d_gene: TRBD1
v_gene: TRBV5-5
j_gene: TRBJ2-7
abundance: .
CDR3aa: CASSLVADRVYEQYF

d_gene: TRBD1
v_gene: TRBV5-1
j_gene: TRBJ1-2
abundance: .
CDR3aa: CASSWGQGVTYGYTF

d_gene: TRBD1
v_gene: TRBV15
j_gene: TRBJ1-4
abundance: once
CDR3aa: CATSRDQGQGNEKLFF

d_gene: TRBD1
v_gene: TRBV19
j_gene: TRBJ1-6
abundance: .
CDR3aa: CASSPIGQGNSPLHF

d_gene: TRBD1
v_gene: TRBV18
j_gene: TRBJ2-1
abundance: .
CDR3aa: CASSQTGGSEQFF

d_gene: .
v_gene: TRBV6-5
j_gene: TRBJ2-7
abundance: .
CDR3aa: CASSYSRGISYEQYF

d_gene: TRBD1
v_gene: TRBV5-5
j_gene: TRBJ2-7
abundance: .
CDR3aa: CASSWTGAISYEQYF

d_gene: .
v_gene: TRBV15
j_gene: TRBJ1-1
abundance: .
CDR3aa: CATSRAARNTEAFF

d_gene: TRBD2
v_gene: TRBV13
j_gene: TRBJ2-7
abundance: .
CDR3aa: CASSLGPGGVEQYF

d_gene: TRBD2
v_gene: TRBV29-1
j_gene: TRBJ2-3
abundance: .
CDR3aa: CSARTSGAPDTQYF

d_gene: .
v_gene: TRBV30
j_gene: TRBJ2-5
abundance: .
CDR3aa: CAWSVRGGGETQYF

d_gene: .
v_gene: TRBV7-9
j_gene: TRBJ1-1
abundance: .
CDR3aa: CASSILGGQLNTEAFF

d_gene: .
v_gene: TRBV5-1
j_gene: TRBJ1-5
abundance: few
CDR3aa: CASSLEGRNNQPQHF

d_gene: TRBD1
v_gene: TRBV28
j_gene: TRBJ2-1
abundance: .
CDR3aa: CASRLRQGPTNEQFF

d_gene: TRBD1
v_gene: TRBV14
j_gene: TRBJ2-7
abundance: few
CDR3aa: CASSQDSQGVWYEQYF

d_gene: TRBD1
v_gene: TRBV5-1
j_gene: TRBJ1-1
abundance: .
CDR3aa: CASAGTGDTEAFF

d_gene: .
v_gene: TRBV11-2
j_gene: TRBJ2-1
abundance: .
CDR3aa: CASSLWTENEQFF

d_gene: TRBD2
v_gene: TRBV4-1
j_gene: TRBJ2-7
abundance: .
CDR3aa: CASSRGTSGRVEQYF

d_gene: .
v_gene: TRBV11-2
j_gene: TRBJ1-1
abundance: .
CDR3aa: CASSLGDTEAFF

d_gene: .
v_gene: TRBV6-5
j_gene: TRBJ2-7
abundance: once
CDR3aa: CACILSPGIYEQYF

d_gene: TRBD2
v_gene: TRBV18
j_gene: TRBJ2-1
abundance: .
CDR3aa: CASSPVTAGDHHEQFF

d_gene: .
v_gene: TRBV7-2
j_gene: TRBJ2-7
abundance: .
CDR3aa: CASSLVWRDEQYF

d_gene: .
v_gene: TRBV27
j_gene: TRBJ1-2
abundance: .
CDR3aa: CASSFGEDYGYTF

d_gene: TRBD1
v_gene: TRBV9
j_gene: TRBJ1-1
abundance: .
CDR3aa: CASSVRQGLNTEAFF

d_gene: TRBD1
v_gene: TRBV6-5
j_gene: TRBJ2-7
abundance: .
CDR3aa: CASKGTGGFHEQYF

d_gene: TRBD1
v_gene: TRBV5-1
j_gene: TRBJ1-3
abundance: .
CDR3aa: CASSRDRASGNTIYF